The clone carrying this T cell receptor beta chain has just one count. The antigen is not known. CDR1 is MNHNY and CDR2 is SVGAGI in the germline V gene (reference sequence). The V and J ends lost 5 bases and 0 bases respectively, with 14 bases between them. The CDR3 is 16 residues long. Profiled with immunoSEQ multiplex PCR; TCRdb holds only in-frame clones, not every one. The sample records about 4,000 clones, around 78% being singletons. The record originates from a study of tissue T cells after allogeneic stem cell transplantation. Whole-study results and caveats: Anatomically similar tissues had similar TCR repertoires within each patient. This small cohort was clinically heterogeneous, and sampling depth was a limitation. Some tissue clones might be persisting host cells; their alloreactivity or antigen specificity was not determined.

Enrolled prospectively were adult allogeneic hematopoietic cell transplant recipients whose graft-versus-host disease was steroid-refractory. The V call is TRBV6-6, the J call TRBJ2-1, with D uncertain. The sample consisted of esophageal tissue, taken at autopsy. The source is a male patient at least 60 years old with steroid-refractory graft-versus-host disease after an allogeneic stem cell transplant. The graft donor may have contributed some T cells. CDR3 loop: CASSARPMSSYNEQFF. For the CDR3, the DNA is TGTGCCAGCAGTGCCCGACCTATGAGCTCCTACAATGAGCAGTTCTTC.